Each of the 25 T cell receptor beta chains below was sequenced from the same sample in a study of blood T cell repertoires in COVID-19. Assay used: immunoSEQ multiplex PCR; TCRdb lists only in-frame clones, some missing. The sample lists some 250,000 clones, more than 85% occurring once. Material: peripheral blood. These TCRs come from a woman aged 55-70 years with COVID-19, enrolled during active disease.

The CDR3 region is CASSLSQGGTYGYTF. CDR3 DNA: TGCGCCAGCAGCCTTTCTCAAGGGGGCACCTATGGCTACACCTTC. This chain uses TRBV4-1 with TRBJ1-2; TRBD1 aligns across 7 bases. V trimming: 4 bases; J trimming: 4 bases; junction bases outside the gene matches: 9. The germline gives CDR1 MGHRA, CDR2 YSYEKL. This CDR3 is 15 amino acids long.

The genes are TRBV6-1 and TRBJ2-6; the D is unclear. The ends were cut back, 3 bases at V and 0 bases at J, with 21 bases in the middle. The CDR3 contains 20 residues. Germline-derived CDR1 and CDR2 are MNHNS and SASEGT. CDR3 in amino acids: CASSDFYPAGRPSGANVLTF. As DNA, the CDR3 is TGTGCCAGCAGTGATTTTTACCCCGCAGGCCGCCCCTCTGGGGCCAACGTCCTGACTTTC.

This rearrangement joins TRBV14 to TRBJ2-7, with a possible D match to TRBD1 (5 bases). Looked up from germline, CDR1 is SGHDN and CDR2 is FVKESK. CDR3 size: 13 residues. V was pared by 4 bases and J by 2 bases, with 9 bases between. CDR3 residues: CASSPDKPYEQYF. The CDR3, as DNA: TGTGCCAGCAGCCCGGACAAGCCCTACGAGCAGTACTTC.

This clone appeared a single time. This chain connects TRBV30 to TRBJ1-2; the match to TRBD1 covers 8 bases. The junction had 12 bases not matched to a gene; V was cut back by 2 bases and J by 10 bases. The CDR3 spans 14 residues. Germline CDR1 and CDR2: GTSNPN and SVGIG (reference sequence). CDR3 region: CAWSRTTGVAVYTF. The CDR3 region has the DNA TGTGCCTGGAGTCGCACGACAGGGGTGGCAGTCTACACCTTC.

The chain links TRBV3-1 (or the pseudogene TRBV3-2) to TRBJ2-7, with D possibly being TRBD2 (5 bases). Germline CDR1 and CDR2: LGHDT and YNNKEL (reference sequence). Trimming pared 1 base from V and 0 bases from J, leaving 13 bases between. The CDR3 extends over 16 amino acids. CDR3 coding DNA: TGTGCCAGCAGCCAAGCGCGGGCGTCCTTCTCCTACGAGCAGTACTTC. Its translation is CASSQARASFSYEQYF.

The chain has TRBV6-5 and TRBJ2-1; maybe TRBD2 (5 bases). Trimming pared 6 bases from V and 4 bases from J, leaving 13 bases between. Per germline, CDR1 MNHEY and CDR2 SVGAGI. This CDR3 has 14 amino acids. This CDR3 is CASSPGSGYNEQFF. CDR3 in DNA: TGTGCCAGCAGCCCCGGGTCGGGATACAATGAGCAGTTCTTC.

The rearrangement uses TRBV5-1 and TRBJ2-2; TRBD2 is a possible D gene (6 bases). Per the germline V gene, CDR1 is SGHRS and CDR2 is YFSETQ. Trimming took 6 bases from V and 4 from J, leaving 19 bases between them. The CDR3 totals 16 residues. As DNA, the CDR3 is TGCGCCAGCACCCCCAGGAGGGCCGGGAGCACCGGGGAGCTGTTTTTT. It codes for CASTPRRAGSTGELFF.

V gene TRBV4-2 combines with J gene TRBJ2-1; perhaps TRBD2 as D (5 bases). The CDR3 contains 16 residues. Germline values: CDR1 LGHNA, CDR2 YNFKEQ. V lost 3 bases to trimming and J lost 5 bases, with 17 bases between them. The CDR3 is CASSQEEGKGHNEQFF. The CDR3 bases are TGTGCCAGCAGCCAGGAGGAAGGAAAAGGCCACAATGAGCAGTTCTTC.

This clone has a single count. V usage is TRBV10-2 and J usage is TRBJ2-1; 7 positions agree with TRBD2. V trimming: 2 bases; J trimming: 9 bases; junction bases outside the gene matches: 10. The CDR3 is made up of 15 amino acids. Germline CDR1 and CDR2: WSHSY and SAAADI. The CDR3 DNA sequence: TGCGCCAGCAGTGAGCCTAGCAAAAGCGGGGTTGAGCAGTTCTTC. This codes for CASSEPSKSGVEQFF.

V is TRBV27 and J is TRBJ1-1; D is ambiguous. This CDR3 is built from 14 residues. Germline CDR1 is MNHEY and CDR2 is SMNVEV (reference sequence). V dropped 3 bases and J dropped 1 base, with 9 bases sitting between them. CDR3 DNA sequence: TGTGCCAGCAGTTTTCGGAGGGAGAACACTGAAGCTTTCTTT. As protein: CASSFRRENTEAFF.

This chain joins TRBV18 and TRBJ1-6; D is undetermined. The length of the CDR3 is 14 residues. Germline lookup yields CDR1 KGHSH and CDR2 LQKENI. V lost 3 bases and J lost 9, with 12 bases in between. CDR3 loop: CASSPELEGSPLHF. The CDR3 bases are TGTGCCAGCTCACCTGAGTTGGAGGGTTCACCCCTCCACTTT. The complete variable domain, with remaining parts taken from reference TRBV18 and TRBJ1-6, reads NAGVMQNPRHLVRRRGQEARLRCSPMKGHSHVYWYRQLPEEGLKFMVYLQKENIIDESGMPKERFSAEFPKEGPSILRIQQVVRGDSAAYFCASSPELEGSPLHFGNGTRLTVT.

This CDR3 is CASSSPTSREQFF. The CDR3 coding sequence is TGTGCCAGCAGTTCTCCGACTAGCCGGGAGCAGTTCTTC. The V gene is TRBV28, the J gene TRBJ2-1; 7 bases agree with TRBD2. CDR3 length: 13 residues. Per germline, CDR1 MDHEN and CDR2 SYDVKM. V was pared by 4 bases and J by 10 bases, with 7 bases of the junction left unmatched.

This chain uses TRBV11-2 with TRBJ2-2; tentatively, D is TRBD1 (5 bases). The CDR3 runs to 14 residues. Looked up from germline, CDR1 is SGHAT and CDR2 is FQNNGV. V was shortened by 5 bases and J by 6 bases, with 13 bases between the two germline ends. This CDR3 reads CASSPQAGSGELFF. The DNA for the CDR3 is TGTGCCAGCAGCCCCCAGGCAGGGTCCGGGGAGCTGTTTTTT.

The rearrangement links TRBV21-1 to TRBJ2-7; the D segment call TRBD1 is taken from the table without a DNA check. TRBV21-1 is a listed pseudogene. The CDR3 totals 15 residues. The CDR3 nucleotides are TGTGCCAGCAGCTCCCGGACAGGGGCCTTATACGAGCAGTACTTC. Translated: CASSSRTGALYEQYF.

The chain is built from TRBV19 and TRBJ1-5, with 8 bases identical to TRBD1. Germline CDR1 reads LNHDA; CDR2 reads SQIVND (reference sequence). J lost 6 bases, V lost 0 bases, and 10 bases had no gene match. The CDR3 loop spans 17 amino acids. The CDR3 spells CASSIDPTGTGGQPQHF. CDR3 DNA: TGTGCCAGTAGTATAGACCCCACGGGAACAGGGGGTCAGCCCCAGCATTTT.

The chain recombines TRBV7-7 with TRBJ1-1; D remains ambiguous. V lost 5 bases to trimming and J lost 1 base, with 14 bases between them. Germline V gene lookup returns CDR1 SSHAT and CDR2 FNYEAQ (reference sequence). The CDR3 extends over 15 amino acids. CDR3 sequence reads: CASSMIGPENTEAFF. CDR3 in DNA: TGTGCCAGCAGCATGATTGGGCCGGAGAACACTGAAGCTTTCTTT.

This clone was picked up one time. This chain uses TRBV9 with TRBJ1-1; perhaps TRBD1 as D (6 bases). This CDR3 is 17 amino acids long. V was trimmed by 0 bases and J by 0 bases, leaving 15 bases between them. Germline-derived CDR1 and CDR2 are SGDLS and YYNGEE. The CDR3 protein is CASSVVPTRTVNTEAFF. The CDR3 bases are TGTGCCAGCAGCGTAGTCCCAACGAGGACAGTGAACACTGAAGCTTTCTTT.

This clone showed up just once. The chain combines TRBV27 with TRBJ1-2; D is undetermined. The CDR3 is 16 amino acids. Trimming cost V 9 bases and J 0 bases, with 20 bases left between them. The germline V gene encodes CDR1 MNHEY and CDR2 SMNVEV (reference sequence). The CDR3 spells CASKDVGLPANYGYTF. The CDR3 bases are TGTGCCAGTAAAGATGTCGGACTCCCCGCTAACTATGGCTACACCTTC.

This clone was detected only once. The rearrangement uses TRBV2 and TRBJ2-7; 12 bases line up with TRBD2. This CDR3 is built from 13 residues. V dropped 11 bases and J dropped 4; count of bases not matched to a gene: 6. Germline values: CDR1 SNHLY, CDR2 FYNNEI. CDR3 nucleotide sequence: TGTGCCCGACAAACTAGCGGGGGGTACGAGCAGTACTTC. This codes for CARQTSGGYEQYF.

This chain joins TRBV6-5 and TRBJ1-1; 7 nucleotides agree with TRBD1. Trimming took 5 bases from V and 8 from J; bases not matched to a gene: 8. The CDR3 length is 13 residues. Looked up from germline, CDR1 is MNHEY and CDR2 is SVGAGI. CDR3 amino acids: CASSRRTGAEAFF. The CDR3 bases are TGTGCCAGCAGTAGACGGACAGGAGCCGAAGCTTTCTTT.

This chain links TRBV24-1 with TRBJ2-7, with D possibly being TRBD2 (7 bases). Germline V gene sequence: CDR1 KGHDR, CDR2 SFDVKD. The V end lost 1 base, the J end lost 2 bases, and 14 bases lay between the germline ends. The CDR3 is 16 residues long. Written as DNA, the CDR3 is TGTGCCACCAGTGATTTAGGAAGAGGGGGGGCCTACGAGCAGTACTTC. Translated: CATSDLGRGGAYEQYF.

This chain connects TRBV19 to TRBJ2-3; the D is unclear. The CDR3 has 13 amino acids. The V end lost 5 bases, the J end lost 6 bases, and 12 bases lay between the germline ends. The V gene's germline CDR1 is LNHDA and CDR2 SQIVND (reference sequence). As DNA, the CDR3 is TGTGCCAGTAGTTTCTGGAGAGGCGATACGCAGTATTTT. Its protein product is CASSFWRGDTQYF.

The V gene is TRBV18, the J gene TRBJ2-7; 7 nucleotides line up with TRBD2. Germline-derived CDR1 and CDR2 are KGHSH and LQKENI. The CDR3 has 13 amino acids. V dropped 6 bases and J dropped 6; count of bases not matched to a gene: 8. The DNA for the CDR3 is TGTGCCAGCTCGCGGGAGTCGAGACGCGAGCAGTACTTC. It specifies CASSRESRREQYF.

This clone was observed a few times. This chain links TRBV14 with TRBJ2-7; 7 bases match TRBD2. V lost 4 bases, J lost 2 bases, and 8 bases stayed unmatched. The CDR3 loop spans 15 amino acids. Germline V gene data show CDR1 as SGHDN and CDR2 as FVKESK. CDR3: CASSRGGLMPYEQYF. The CDR3 DNA reads TGTGCCAGCAGCCGGGGGGGACTGATGCCCTACGAGCAGTACTTC.

CDR3 loop: CASSSPDRRYGYTF. DNA for the CDR3: TGTGCCAGCAGCTCACCGGACAGGAGATATGGCTACACCTTC. The chain recombines TRBV7-2 with TRBJ1-2, with 7 nucleotides matching TRBD1. The CDR3 is 14 amino acids. In germline, CDR1 is SGHTA, CDR2 FQGNSA. Unmatched junction bases numbered 7, after V lost 4 bases and J lost 5 bases.